A few counts support the clone carrying this TCR beta chain. Its antigen remains unidentified. The data stem from a study of cytomegalovirus exposure and HLA in healthy donors. Study overall: Earlier, 150 million to 200 million T cells were analyzed, and 117 million unique TCR beta sequences were found among them.

With 60 Vbeta and 13 Jbeta primers, the PCR was carried out. TCRdb's table, derived via immunoSEQ multiplex PCR, lists solely in-frame clones and lacks some. The sample carries about 180,000 clones, approximately 79% recorded once. V lost 4 bases, J lost 6 bases, and 4 bases stayed unmatched. The CDR3 has 13 amino acids. Germline V CDR1 and CDR2: SEHNR, FQNEAQ (reference sequence). Study-level results: Cytomegalovirus status was reportedly diagnosed by the classifier with high specificity and sensitivity. Altogether, 150 to 200 TCR beta chains were recorded as cytomegalovirus-associated. Follow-up analysis later connected one missense variant in DCLRE1C with trimming of TCR beta V- and J-genes.

The clonotype originates from a man between 40 and 49 years old in good health and CMV-seropositive. Sequenced sample: PBMCs. The V and J genes are TRBV7-9 and TRBJ1-1; the match to TRBD1 covers 8 bases. CDR3 DNA: TGTGCCAGCAGCTCACAGGGGGGGTCTGAAGCTTTCTTT. It yields the protein CASSSQGGSEAFF.